The 32 T cell receptor beta chains below all came from one sample that was sequenced in a study of spatial heterogeneity in lung cancer. General study points: Tumor mutation count correlated with how many alpha and beta TCRs expanded intratumorally.

TCRdb redid the calling of the 5' RACE reads with MiXCR, one entry per CDR3 protein. The sample contains about 13,000 distinct CDR3 sequences, just over 5% of which appear only once. The antigens these receptors bind are not known. The time point denotes: sample taken at primary tumor resection. The sequenced sample was lung tumor tissue, obtained at surgery. Every receptor here comes from a male donor with early-stage non-small cell lung cancer.

This clonotype was seen many times. Being off target in a library aimed at alpha chains, this beta chain has a size of little meaning. The V gene is TRBV20-1, the J gene TRBJ2-3; 7 nucleotides match TRBD2. Germline CDR1 reads DFQATT; CDR2 reads SNEGSKA (reference sequence). There are 12 residues in the CDR3. V was pared by 5 bases and J by 6 bases, with 5 bases of the junction left unmatched. CDR3 nucleotide sequence: TGCAGTGCTGGGGGGGGGACGGATACGCAGTATTTT. Its translation: CSAGGGTDTQYF.

This clonotype is medium-sized. This beta chain came through as a stray read in a library set up for alpha chains, and its size says little. V usage is TRBV20-1 and J usage is TRBJ2-5; 8 nucleotides line up with TRBD2. This CDR3 has 15 amino acids. Germline V lookup: CDR1 DFQATT, CDR2 SNEGSKA (reference sequence). V gave up 5 bases and J gave up 4 bases; unmatched junction bases: 12. The CDR3 sequence: CSAQSGAGVLETQYF. The CDR3 DNA follows: TGCAGTGCTCAAAGCGGAGCGGGGGTCTTAGAGACCCAGTACTTC.

This clonotype appeared many times. This beta chain is an unintended read in a library built for alpha chains; its size means little. The CDR3 protein is CASSLEPWGNTEAFF. DNA of the CDR3: TGTGCCAGCAGCTTAGAGCCCTGGGGAAACACTGAAGCTTTCTTT. The J gene is TRBJ1-1, the V gene TRBV11-2; D not certain. The germline V and J ends were trimmed by 0 bases and 2 bases, with 10 bases remaining between them. The CDR3 contains 15 residues. The germline gives CDR1 SGHAT, CDR2 FQNNGV.

At least ten counts were recorded for this clonotype. Since it is a stray read in a library aimed at alpha chains, this beta chain has a size that is not meaningful. This chain joins TRBV28 and TRBJ1-2, with TRBD1 matching over 9 bases. The ends lost 5 bases at V and 8 bases at J; junction bases unmatched: 12. Germline CDR1 is MDHEN and CDR2 is SYDVKM. The CDR3 has 15 residues. CDR3 loop: CASSTGQGLFSGYTF. The CDR3 DNA is TGTGCCAGCAGTACCGGACAGGGGCTCTTCTCCGGCTACACCTTC.

In regard to this clonotype: One end of the junction varies from germline; a read error may be responsible. This beta chain was picked up by a library intended for alpha chains and is off target, so its count carries little meaning. The chain recombines TRBV4-3 with TRBJ1-5, with D possibly matching TRBD1 (6 bases). CDR1 LGHNA and CDR2 YSLEER come from the germline V gene. There are 16 residues in the CDR3. As DNA, the CDR3 is TGCGCCAGCAGCCAAGATTGGGAGACAGGAAATCAGCCCCGGCATTTT. This translates into CASSQDWETGNQPRHF.

This clonotype appeared many times. The junction does not match germline at one end; this may be a read error. This beta chain came through as a stray read in a library set up for alpha chains, and its size says little. The J gene is TRBJ1-1, the V gene TRBV11-2; D perhaps matches TRBD1 (6 bases). Germline values: CDR1 SGHAT, CDR2 FQNNGV. The CDR3 loop spans 12 amino acids. The CDR3 bases are TGTGCCAGCAGTTACCGGGACACAGAAGCTTTCTTT. Its translation: CASSYRDTEAFF.

This clonotype was counted many times. As an off-target read in a library built for alpha chains, this beta chain has a frequency of little significance. The CDR3 reads CATSGTAISYEQYF. In DNA, the CDR3 is TGTGCCACTTCCGGGACTGCGATCTCCTACGAGCAGTACTTC. The genes are TRBV3-1 and TRBJ2-7, with D possibly TRBD2 on 6 matching bases. The CDR3 is 14 residues long. Trimming cost V 10 bases and J 0 bases, with 16 bases left between them. Germline V gives CDR1 LGHDT, CDR2 YNNKEL (reference sequence).

This clonotype has more than one count but fewer than ten. In a library made to pick up alpha chains, this beta chain is a stray read with a size that means little. V usage is TRBV7-7 and J usage is TRBJ2-2; D may match TRBD1 or TRBD2 (5 bases each). Germline-derived CDR1 and CDR2 are SSHAT and FNYEAQ (reference sequence). This CDR3 comprises 14 residues. CDR3 nucleotides: TGTGCTATCCCCGGGACGGCCAACACCGGGGAGCTGTTTTTT. Residues: CAIPGTANTGELFF.

Many counts were recorded for this clonotype. A library prepared for alpha chains yielded this beta chain as an off-target read; its size is of little meaning. DNA of the CDR3: TGCGCCAGCAGCCTAGGACAGGACGGCACTGAAGCTTTCTTT. Its protein is CASSLGQDGTEAFF. This chain connects TRBV4-3 to TRBJ1-1; 7 bases fit TRBD1. After removal of 4 bases from V and 4 bases from J, the junction contained 6 bases not matched to a gene. CDR1 LGHNA and CDR2 YSLEER come from the germline V gene. The CDR3 totals 14 residues.

This clonotype has at least ten counts. As an off-target read in a library built for alpha chains, this beta chain has a frequency of little significance. The chain has TRBV11-2 and TRBJ2-3, with D maybe TRBD1 (5 bases). The CDR3 covers 15 residues. V was clipped by 0 bases and J by 4 bases, with 11 bases between them. From germline, CDR1 is SGHAT and CDR2 FQNNGV. The CDR3 is CASSLDQGVADTQYF. CDR3 nucleotide sequence: TGTGCCAGCAGCTTAGACCAGGGTGTGGCAGATACGCAGTATTTT.

This clonotype was picked up many times. This beta chain turned up in a library designed for alpha chains; as an off-target read, its abundance says little. The chain carries TRBV20-1 and TRBJ2-7; possibly TRBD2 for D (7 bases). There are 14 residues in the CDR3. Per the germline V gene, CDR1 is DFQATT and CDR2 is SNEGSKA (reference sequence). V lost 5 bases, J lost 0 bases, and 14 bases lay in between. CDR3 amino acids: CSARSGGGSYEQYF. CDR3 bases: TGCAGTGCTCGGTCGGGGGGCGGCTCCTACGAGCAGTACTTC.

The table lists this clonotype with many counts. Found in a library prepared for alpha chains, this beta chain is an off-target read, and its abundance has little meaning. The chain joins TRBV10-3 to TRBJ1-6, with 8 positions matching TRBD1. In germline, CDR1 is ENHRY, CDR2 SYGVKD. V dropped 4 bases and J dropped 19; count of bases not matched to a gene: 12. CDR3 length equals 13 residues. CDR3 DNA sequence: TGTGCCATCAGTGTTCGGGGGACAGGAGGTTTGCACTTT. Translated: CAISVRGTGGLHF.

This clonotype has at least ten counts. Since it is a stray read in a library aimed at alpha chains, this beta chain has a size that is not meaningful. The V gene is TRBV5-4, the J gene TRBJ2-1; TRBD1 matches at 7 bases. CDR1 is SGHNT, CDR2 YYREEE, per germline (reference sequence). The CDR3 contains 13 residues. Germline trimming cut 3 bases from V and 6 bases from J; bases unmatched to any gene: 3. The CDR3 protein is CASSSSGGNEQFF. The CDR3 DNA reads as TGTGCCAGCAGCTCGTCAGGGGGCAATGAGCAGTTCTTC.

This clonotype came up many times. This beta chain came through as a stray read in a library set up for alpha chains, and its size says little. V gene TRBV28 combines with J gene TRBJ1-2; TRBD1 is a possible D gene (5 bases). The CDR3 contains 15 residues. Per the germline V gene, CDR1 is MDHEN and CDR2 is SYDVKM. The germline V and J ends were trimmed by 4 bases and 0 bases, with 12 bases remaining between them. The CDR3 nucleotides read TGTGCCAGCAGTTCCCAGGGAATAGCTAACTATGGCTACACCTTC. This gives the protein CASSSQGIANYGYTF.

A note on this clonotype: A read error may explain this, as a much larger clone is one base away. This beta chain is an unintended read in a library built for alpha chains; its size means little. The chain carries TRBV10-1 and TRBJ1-5; D gene uncertain. This CDR3 spans 10 amino acids. The germline CDR1 and CDR2 sequences are WNHNN and SYGVQD (reference sequence). V lost 11 bases and J lost 6, with 8 bases in between. Here the CDR3 DNA reads TGCGCCGGCGCCGCTCAGCCCCAGCATTTT. It translates to CAGAAQPQHF.

This clonotype was observed a few times. This beta chain is an unintended read in a library built for alpha chains; its size means little. The chain recombines TRBV20-1 with TRBJ1-5; perhaps TRBD1 as D (5 bases). Trimming left V 6 bases short and J 2 bases short, with 14 bases between. Per germline, CDR1 DFQATT and CDR2 SNEGSKA (reference sequence). The CDR3 consists of 14 residues. As DNA, the CDR3 is TGCAGTGCCGCTAGAAGAGGGGGCAATCAGCCCCAGCATTTT. It specifies CSAARRGGNQPQHF.

This clonotype came up many times. The library was built for alpha chains, so this beta chain is an off-target read and its size means little. The chain has TRBV7-9 and TRBJ2-1; D possibly corresponds to TRBD2 (6 bases). Trimming shortened V by 8 bases and J by 8 bases, and 13 bases separated the two germline ends. Germline V gene sequence: CDR1 SEHNR, CDR2 FQNEAQ (reference sequence). The CDR3 has 12 amino acids. DNA of the CDR3: TGTGCCAGCGACGGCTGGGGGGATGAGCAGTTCTTC. It specifies CASDGWGDEQFF. The full variable domain, in which reference TRBV7-9 and TRBJ2-1 provide the parts outside the CDR3, is DTGVSQNPRHKITKRGQNVTFRCDPISEHNRLYWYRQTLGQGPEFLTYFQNEAQLEKSRLLSDRFSAERPKGSFSTLEIQRTEQGDSAMYLCASDGWGDEQFFGPGTRLTVL.

This clonotype is categorized as medium-sized (0.01 to 0.1%). Being off target in a library aimed at alpha chains, this beta chain has a size of little meaning. The rearrangement uses TRBV14 and TRBJ2-1; 7 bases agree with TRBD1. This CDR3 has 15 amino acids. J gave up 6 bases and V 3 bases, and 8 bases lay outside the gene matches. Germline V lookup: CDR1 SGHDN, CDR2 FVKESK. Here the CDR3 reads CASSQWTGRSNEQFF. As DNA, the CDR3 is TGTGCCAGCAGCCAGTGGACAGGCCGGTCCAATGAGCAGTTCTTC.

The table lists this clonotype with many counts. This beta chain came through as a stray read in a library set up for alpha chains, and its size says little. The chain carries TRBV5-8 and TRBJ2-4; unclear D gene. V was cut by 2 bases and J by 7 bases, with 10 bases left in between. Germline CDR1 and CDR2: SGHTS and YDEGEE. The CDR3 is made up of 13 amino acids. CDR3 DNA sequence: TGTGCCAGCAGCTTAGACTCTGGGAACATTCAGTACTTC. This translates into CASSLDSGNIQYF.

This clonotype was seen ten or more times. This beta chain appears as a stray read in a library generated for alpha chains; its size is not informative. This chain connects TRBV7-9 to TRBJ2-7; 9 positions match TRBD2. The CDR3 has 15 residues. From germline, CDR1 is SEHNR and CDR2 FQNEAQ (reference sequence). V trimming: 5 bases; J trimming: 0 bases; junction bases outside the gene matches: 5. CDR3 sequence reads: CASSRTSGPSYEQYF. The CDR3 DNA follows: TGTGCCAGCAGCCGAACTAGCGGGCCCTCCTACGAGCAGTACTTC.

The sample holds a few counts of this clonotype. The library was prepared for alpha chains; this beta chain is a stray read, so its frequency means little. The chain combines TRBV7-2 with TRBJ2-2; D is unclear. The CDR3 runs 12 residues. CDR1 is SGHTA and CDR2 is FQGNSA in the germline V gene. The V end lost 2 bases, the J end lost 6 bases, and 4 bases lay between the germline ends. The CDR3 spells CASSLWSGELFF. As DNA, the CDR3 is TGTGCCAGCAGCTTATGGTCCGGGGAGCTGTTTTTT.

This clonotype was seen a handful of times. This beta chain came through as a stray read in a library set up for alpha chains, and its size says little. The chain carries TRBV5-5 and TRBJ1-2; no firm D call. CDR1 and CDR2 (germline): SGHKS, YYEKEE (reference sequence). Trimming pared 0 bases from V and 8 bases from J, leaving 11 bases between. The CDR3 contains 13 residues. In DNA form, the CDR3 reads TGTGCCAGCAGCTTGGAGAGGGAGGGAGGCTACACCTTC. Translated: CASSLEREGGYTF.

This clonotype was observed at least ten times. This beta chain represents an off-target read in a library built for alpha chains; its size is of limited meaning. The chain is built from TRBV4-1 and TRBJ2-1, with D tentatively TRBD2 (5 bases). The CDR3 is 17 residues long. Germline CDR1 is MGHRA and CDR2 is YSYEKL. Trimming shortened V by 1 base and J by 1 base, and 14 bases separated the two germline ends. The CDR3 loop reads CASSQVPPGGSYNEQFF. As DNA, the CDR3 is TGCGCCAGCAGCCAAGTTCCGCCTGGCGGGTCCTACAATGAGCAGTTCTTC.

This clonotype was seen a few times. This beta chain is a stray sequence in a library constructed for alpha chains; its clone size is not meaningful. The rearrangement uses TRBV20-1 and TRBJ2-5; maybe TRBD1 (7 bases). Germline CDR1 and CDR2: DFQATT and SNEGSKA (reference sequence). This CDR3 contains 14 residues. The germline V and J ends were trimmed by 4 bases and 7 bases, with 19 bases remaining between them. The CDR3 region is CSAIGGQGGWTQYF. DNA for the CDR3: TGCAGTGCTATTGGAGGGCAGGGGGGATGGACCCAGTACTTC.

This clonotype was recorded at least ten times. A library made for alpha chains picked up this beta chain off target, so its size means little. This rearrangement joins TRBV4-3 to TRBJ1-1, with D perhaps TRBD1 (5 bases). Germline CDR1 and CDR2: LGHNA and YSLEER. The CDR3 is 14 residues long. The ends were cut back, 1 base at V and 1 base at J, with 7 bases in the middle. This CDR3 is CASSQVGGNTEAFF. The DNA of the CDR3 is TGCGCCAGCAGCCAAGTCGGGGGGAACACTGAAGCTTTCTTT.

This clonotype was seen ten or more times. As an off-target read in a library built for alpha chains, this beta chain has a frequency of little significance. The chain carries TRBV7-8 and TRBJ2-3; TRBD2 matches 10 bases. In germline, CDR1 is SGHVS, CDR2 FQNEAQ. The ends lost 5 bases at V and 2 bases at J; junction bases unmatched: 4. The CDR3 has 15 amino acids. For the CDR3, the DNA is TGTGCCAGCAGCGAGGGACTAGCGCTCACAGATACGCAGTATTTT. Protein: CASSEGLALTDTQYF.

This clonotype was seen more than once but under ten times. Being off target in a library aimed at alpha chains, this beta chain has a size of little meaning. The chain combines TRBV12-2 with TRBJ1-5. TRBV12-2 is flagged as a pseudogene. CDR3 length: 12 amino acids. The chain's CDR3 is CASRLRGQPQHF. The CDR3 DNA reads as TGTGCAAGTCGCTTACGGGGTCAGCCCCAGCATTTT.

The sample holds many counts of this clonotype. This beta chain represents an off-target read in a library built for alpha chains; its size is of limited meaning. V gene TRBV28 combines with J gene TRBJ2-1, with D tentatively TRBD1 (5 bases). Between the trimmed V and J ends, which lost 5 bases and 0 bases, there was a span of 14 bases. CDR3 length: 16 residues. The germline CDR1 and CDR2 sequences are MDHEN and SYDVKM. CDR3 sequence (DNA): TGTGCCAGCAGTGCCCCAAGGGGTAACTCCTACAATGAGCAGTTCTTC. Protein: CASSAPRGNSYNEQFF.

With regard to this clonotype: A much larger clone sits a single nucleotide away, making a read error possible. This CDR3 is missing its conserved last phenylalanine or tryptophan, likely due to a read error. This beta chain is off target for a library built for alpha chains, so its abundance means little. This chain links TRBV18 with TRBJ2-7, with no clear D. The CDR3 length is 14 residues. CDR1 and CDR2 (germline): KGHSH, LQKENI. The V gene lost 3 bases and the J gene lost 3 bases, with 12 bases spanning the gap. CDR3 sequence (DNA): TGTGCCAGCTCACCTTTGTCGGTAAGCTACGAGCAGTACTCC. Amino acids: CASSPLSVSYEQYS.

A word on this clonotype: The library was built for alpha chains, so this beta chain is an off-target read and its size means little. The J gene is TRBJ1-2, the V gene TRBV7-2; 11 positions match TRBD1. The CDR3 runs to 16 residues. CDR1 and CDR2 from the germline V gene are SGHTA and FQGNSA. V gave up 3 bases and J gave up 4 bases; unmatched junction bases: 7. The chain's CDR3 is CASSLADRGRSYGYTF. CDR3 DNA: TGTGCCAGCAGCTTGGCGGACAGGGGGCGTAGCTATGGCTACACCTTC.

This clonotype was seen more than once but under ten times. This beta chain turned up in a library designed for alpha chains; as an off-target read, its abundance says little. The J gene is TRBJ2-3, the V gene TRBV7-8; possible D gene TRBD2, 5 bases. Germline V gene sequence: CDR1 SGHVS, CDR2 FQNEAQ. This CDR3 is 13 amino acids long. V was clipped by 5 bases and J by 8 bases, with 14 bases between them. CDR3 sequence: CASSPQEGSTQYF. CDR3 nucleotides: TGTGCCAGCAGCCCGCAGGAAGGGAGTACGCAGTATTTT.

There are many counts of this clonotype. Since it is a stray read in a library aimed at alpha chains, this beta chain has a size that is not meaningful. This chain connects TRBV9 to TRBJ2-1, with D unclear. The CDR3 spans 16 residues. The germline V gene has CDR1 SGDLS and CDR2 YYNGEE. Deletions cut 1 base from V and 8 bases from J, with 19 bases between. DNA of the CDR3: TGTGCCAGCAGCGTAAGTAGGAAGTCCGTTCCCCATGAGCAGTTCTTC. Amino acids: CASSVSRKSVPHEQFF.